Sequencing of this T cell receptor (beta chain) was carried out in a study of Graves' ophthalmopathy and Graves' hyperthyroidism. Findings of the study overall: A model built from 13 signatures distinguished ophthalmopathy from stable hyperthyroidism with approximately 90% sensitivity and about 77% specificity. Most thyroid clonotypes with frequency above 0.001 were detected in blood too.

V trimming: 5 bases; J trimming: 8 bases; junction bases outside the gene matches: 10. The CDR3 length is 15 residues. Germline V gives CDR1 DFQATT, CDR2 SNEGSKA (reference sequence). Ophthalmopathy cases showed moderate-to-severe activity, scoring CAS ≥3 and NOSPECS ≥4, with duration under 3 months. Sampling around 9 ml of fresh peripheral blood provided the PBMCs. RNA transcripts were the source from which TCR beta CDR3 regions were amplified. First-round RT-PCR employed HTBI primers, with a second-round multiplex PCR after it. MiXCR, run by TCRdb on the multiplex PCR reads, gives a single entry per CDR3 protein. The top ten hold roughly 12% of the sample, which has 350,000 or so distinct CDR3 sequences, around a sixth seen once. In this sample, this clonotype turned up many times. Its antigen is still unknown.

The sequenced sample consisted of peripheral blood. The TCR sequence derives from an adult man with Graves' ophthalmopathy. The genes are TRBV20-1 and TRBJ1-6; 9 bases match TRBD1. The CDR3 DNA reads TGCAGTGCTGTAAAAAGCGGGACAGGGTATTCACCCCTCCACTTT. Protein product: CSAVKSGTGYSPLHF.